The TCR beta chain under discussion was sequenced for a study of post-analysis software for immune sequencing data (dated by TCRdb to 2014 to 2015). With respect to the entire study: The recorded disease courses included relapsing-remitting, secondary progressive and progressive-relapsing multiple sclerosis, and some patients had no subtype annotation. Patient repertoires were compared against roughly 10 previously published healthy control repertoires from donors aged roughly 6 to 28 years. A subset of samples was prepared in parallel using single-end sample barcoding, then pooled and co-amplified after Illumina adapter ligation. Overall study outcomes, separate from this receptor: Strong co-clustering of samples prepared in the same batch was shown by direct clustering with F measure, prompting a batch-effect correction. The control group was slightly older than the multiple sclerosis patient group. Significantly higher frequencies in patients than in controls were found for roughly 5 TRBV segments, including TRBV5-6, TRBV5-1 and TRBV20-1. Normalized Chao1 diversity was significantly lower in multiple sclerosis patients than controls, suggesting substantial peripheral T-cell clonal expansion.

To demonstrate the VDJtools post-analysis software, TCR beta repertoires were profiled from the peripheral blood of some 12 young patients with multiple sclerosis. The multiple sclerosis patients were children and adolescents ranging in age from roughly 6 to 16 years. Libraries came from PCR. The reads were generated on an Illumina HiSeq 2500. To reduce PCR and sequencing biases, unique molecular identifiers were incorporated into the TCR beta cDNA libraries. Roughly 500,000 cDNA molecules were obtained for every 1 to 10 million input T cells, so each molecule roughly corresponded to one T cell. The patient libraries were prepared and sequenced with the same protocol used for the earlier healthy control dataset. Within a given batch, samples were prepared together, multiplexed and sequenced on the same HiSeq lane. The authors' analysis ran thus. MIGEC handled the raw barcoded reads, throwing out single-read molecular identifier groups before consensus assembly and CDR3 extraction. VDJtools was used for post-analysis of the clonotype tables, with diversity normalized by down-sampling every dataset to the smallest sample size. Repertoire overlap clustering matched CDR3 amino acid but not nucleotide sequences to correct batch-related cross-sample contamination. TCRdb applied fastp at Q25 and MiXCR to the public reads, then kept only in-frame beta chains. Every distinct CDR3 protein forms one entry, paired with its most common genes and DNA. The V and J calls follow TCRdb's processing rather than the paper's. In this sample the table shows roughly 870,000 distinct CDR3 sequences, roughly half of which occur a single time. Clones ranked in the top ten supply approximately 4.2% of the sample.

From the cysteine up to the phenylalanine, the CDR3 has a length of 15 residues. Only the CDR3 portion is preserved as DNA: 45 bases, with reading frame beginning at the first base. Taken from the germline V gene, the CDR1 and CDR2 loops are SGHRS and YFSETQ. V is reduced by 7 bases and J by 1 base, leaving a spacing of 15 bases between them. Turning to this clonotype: No cognate antigen has been identified for it. Base-call qualities are not available, and no considerably larger clone is one nucleotide away.

This receptor chain uses TRBV5-1 and TRBJ2-1, with the D gene not confidently named. Input material: blood. This clonotype was sampled from a girl under 18 with multiple sclerosis. The bases are TGCGCCAGCCGGACGCCCGGTCGATCCTACAATGAGCAGTTCTTC. It specifies CASRTPGRSYNEQFF. Supplemented by the reference TRBV5-1 and TRBJ2-1 proteins around the CDR3, the complete variable domain is KAGVTQTPRYLIKTRGQQVTLSCSPISGHRSVSWYQQTPGQGLQFLFEYFSETQRNKGNFPGRFSGRQFSNSRSEMNVSTLELGDSALYLCASRTPGRSYNEQFFGPGTRLTVL.